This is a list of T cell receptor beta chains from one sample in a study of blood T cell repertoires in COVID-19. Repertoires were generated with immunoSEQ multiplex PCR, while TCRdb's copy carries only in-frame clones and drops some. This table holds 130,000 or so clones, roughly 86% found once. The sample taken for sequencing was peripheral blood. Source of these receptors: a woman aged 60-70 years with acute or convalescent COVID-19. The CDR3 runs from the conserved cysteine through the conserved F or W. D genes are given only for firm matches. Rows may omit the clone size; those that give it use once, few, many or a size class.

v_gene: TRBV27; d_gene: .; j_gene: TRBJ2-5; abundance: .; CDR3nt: TGTGCCAGCAGTTTCTTCGGCGGGGCAGGGAATAAAGAGACCCAGTACTTC; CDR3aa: CASSFFGGAGNKETQYF
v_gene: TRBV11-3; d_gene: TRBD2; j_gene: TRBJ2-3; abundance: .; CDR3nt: TGTGCCAGCAGCTTCAGAGCGGGGGGGCCTCTGACAGATACGCAGTATTTT; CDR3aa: CASSFRAGGPLTDTQYF
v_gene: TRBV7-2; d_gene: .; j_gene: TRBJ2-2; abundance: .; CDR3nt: TGTGCCAGCAGCTTAGAGGGGACGAACACCGGGGAGCTGTTTTTT; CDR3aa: CASSLEGTNTGELFF
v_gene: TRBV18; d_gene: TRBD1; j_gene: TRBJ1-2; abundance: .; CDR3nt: TGTGCCAGCTCTCCCGACAGGGGGGTAGGCTATGGCTACACCTTC; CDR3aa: CASSPDRGVGYGYTF
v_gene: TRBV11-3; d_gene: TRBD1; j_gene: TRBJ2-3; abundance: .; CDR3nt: TGTGCCAGCAGCTACCGTAGGAGCGGGACAGGGGGGAATGGTAATACGCAGTATTTT; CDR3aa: CASSYRRSGTGGNGNTQYF
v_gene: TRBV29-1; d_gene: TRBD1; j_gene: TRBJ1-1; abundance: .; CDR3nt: TGCAGCGTTGAGAGAGGGGGCTTCTACAACACTGAAGCTTTCTTT; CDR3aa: CSVERGGFYNTEAFF
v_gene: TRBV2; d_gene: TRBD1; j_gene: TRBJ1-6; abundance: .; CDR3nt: TGTGCCAGCGCCGGGACAGTTGGTTCACCCCTCCACTTT; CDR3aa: CASAGTVGSPLHF
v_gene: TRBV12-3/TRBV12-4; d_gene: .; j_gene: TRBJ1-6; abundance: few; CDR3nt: TGTGCCAGCAGCCAGGACAGCCTCAACACCCTCCACTTT; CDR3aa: CASSQDSLNTLHF
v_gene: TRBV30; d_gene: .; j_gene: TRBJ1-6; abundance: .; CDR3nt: TGTGCCTGGAGGGACAGCGGCTATAATTCACCCCTCCACTTT; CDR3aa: CAWRDSGYNSPLHF
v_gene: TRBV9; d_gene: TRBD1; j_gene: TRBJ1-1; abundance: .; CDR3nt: TGTGCCAGCAGCGTAGAGGGGGCTGTCACTGAAGCTTTCTTT; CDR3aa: CASSVEGAVTEAFF
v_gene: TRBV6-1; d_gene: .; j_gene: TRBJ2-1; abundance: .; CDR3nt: TGTGCCAGCAGTGAAGATTCTTGGCCCTCCTACAATGAGCAGTTCTTC; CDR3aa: CASSEDSWPSYNEQFF
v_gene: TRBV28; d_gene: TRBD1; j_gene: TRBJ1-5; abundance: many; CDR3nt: TGTGCCAGCAGTTCGGACAGGGTTATCTATAGCAATCAGCCCCAGCATTTT; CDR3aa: CASSSDRVIYSNQPQHF
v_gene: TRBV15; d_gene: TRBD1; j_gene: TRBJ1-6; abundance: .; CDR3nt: TGTGCCACCAGCAGAAAAAACAGGGGTGGGTCACCCCTCCACTTT; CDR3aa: CATSRKNRGGSPLHF
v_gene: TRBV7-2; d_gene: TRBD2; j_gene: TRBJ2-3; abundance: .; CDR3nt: TGTGCCAGCCCCCCAGCAGGGACTAGCGGGGGGGCTAGCACAGATACGCAGTATTTT; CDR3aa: CASPPAGTSGGASTDTQYF
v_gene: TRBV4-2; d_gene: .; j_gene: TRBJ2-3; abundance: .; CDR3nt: TGTGCCAGCAGCCATACAACAGGGTCAGGCACAGATACGCAGTATTTT; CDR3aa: CASSHTTGSGTDTQYF
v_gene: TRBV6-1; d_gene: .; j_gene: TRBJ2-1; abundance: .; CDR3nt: TGTGCCAGCAGTGAAGACTGGAATGAGCAGTTCTTC; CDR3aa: CASSEDWNEQFF